This entry is about one T cell receptor (beta chain). From germline, CDR1 is SGHRS and CDR2 YFSETQ. The CDR3 runs to 15 residues. TCRdb re-called the 5' RACE reads; one entry per CDR3 protein, DNA not given. The sample includes hundreds of thousands of distinct CDR3 sequences. These data come from a study of T cells expressing NK-cell markers. The sequence derives from a man between 18 and 69 years old in good health. The genes are TRBV5-1 and TRBJ2-3; there is no DNA to check the TCRdb D call of TRBD2. What was sequenced was blood T cells: a sorted CD56 or NKG2C T cell subset, CD4+ or CD8+ T cells, or bulk PBMC T cells (not recorded which). The chain's CDR3 is CASSPSGGAVDTQYF.